A selection of T cell receptor beta chains follows, all from one sample in a study of T cells in Graves' hyperthyroidism and ophthalmopathy. TCRdb re-derived calls from the multiplex PCR reads in MiXCR, one entry per CDR3 protein. The data show hundreds of thousands of distinct CDR3 sequences, with 35% to 45% seen just once and more than 7% held by the top ten. Sequenced sample: blood. Receptors were obtained from a man aged 18 to 35 with Graves' hyperthyroidism. CDR3s include the opening cysteine and the closing phenylalanine or tryptophan. The D gene is left open where the match is weak. For some rows the clone size is stated as once, few or many, or as a class when expanded; others skip it.

cdr3_nt | cdr3_aa | j_call | clone_size | d_call | cdr3_length | v_call
TGCAGCGTGGGGGACAGCGCCTATAATTCACCCCTCCACTTT | CSVGDSAYNSPLHF | TRBJ1-6 | - | TRBD1 | 14 | TRBV29-1
TGCAGTGCTAGGGGCGCTAGCGGGGGGGCGAACACCGGGGAGCTGTTTTTT | CSARGASGGANTGELFF | TRBJ2-2 | - | TRBD2 | 17 | TRBV20-1
TGCAGTGCTAGAGATGGTAGCGGTTTT | CSARDGSGF | TRBJ1-1 | - | - | 9 | TRBV20-1
TGTGCCAGCAGCAAAATGACTGGGACAGGGGAGCAGTACTTC | CASSKMTGTGEQYF | TRBJ2-7 | - | TRBD1 | 14 | TRBV6-5
TGTGCCATCAGTGCCGAGGGGAACACCGGGGAGCTGTTTTTT | CAISAEGNTGELFF | TRBJ2-2 | many | - | 14 | TRBV10-3
TGCAGCGTTGAAGATGCCCTCGGACAGGGAGGGAACTATGGCTACACCTTC | CSVEDALGQGGNYGYTF | TRBJ1-2 | many | TRBD1 | 17 | TRBV29-1
TGTGCCAGCAGCCAAGATTCGTTTGAAGCTTTCTTT | CASSQDSFEAFF | TRBJ1-1 | - | - | 12 | TRBV7-9
TGCAGTGCCCGACTAGCGCCCTACGAGCAGTACTTC | CSARLAPYEQYF | TRBJ2-7 | - | TRBD2 | 12 | TRBV20-1
TGTGCCAGCAGTGAAATAGTTGACGCTGGGGCCAACGTCCTGACTTTC | CASSEIVDAGANVLTF | TRBJ2-6 | - | - | 16 | TRBV2
TGTGCCAGCAGTTTATCACCGGAGACCTACGAGCAGTACTTC | CASSLSPETYEQYF | TRBJ2-7 | few | - | 14 | TRBV12-3/TRBV12-4
TGTGCCAGCGCGAAAACAGGGTGGTACACTGAAGCTTTCTTT | CASAKTGWYTEAFF | TRBJ1-1 | many | - | 14 | TRBV7-8
TGTGCCAGCAGTTACGAGAGCTCTGGAAACACCATATATTTT | CASSYESSGNTIYF | TRBJ1-3 | - | - | 14 | TRBV6-4
TGTGCCACCAGTGATTTGCAACCAGGAGGGGAAAACTATGGCTACACCTTC | CATSDLQPGGENYGYTF | TRBJ1-2 | few | - | 17 | TRBV24-1
TGTGCCAGCGGCTGGACAGGGGACACCGGGGAGCTGTTTTTT | CASGWTGDTGELFF | TRBJ2-2 | - | TRBD1 | 14 | TRBV12-3/TRBV12-4
TGTGCCAGCAGTTTATACGGACAGGGGCGGACCGGGGAGCTGTTTTTT | CASSLYGQGRTGELFF | TRBJ2-2 | - | TRBD1 | 16 | TRBV28
TGCAGTGCGCTAGACCAGGGGAAGACTGAAGCTTTCTTT | CSALDQGKTEAFF | TRBJ1-1 | - | - | 13 | TRBV20-1
TGTGCCAGCAGTTCCGGGACAGGGAATGGGCAGCCCCAGCATTTT | CASSSGTGNGQPQHF | TRBJ1-5 | few | TRBD1 | 15 | TRBV12-3/TRBV12-4
TGTGCCATCAGTGAGGACAGGATGTCGGTTGATACTGAAGCTTTCTTT | CAISEDRMSVDTEAFF | TRBJ1-1 | many | - | 16 | TRBV10-3
TGTGCCAGCAGTTACTCGGGTATAGAGTTTACCGGGGAGCTGTTTTTT | CASSYSGIEFTGELFF | TRBJ2-2 | once | - | 16 | TRBV6-5
TGTGCCCGCCCTAAGAACACCGGGGAGCTGTTTTTT | CARPKNTGELFF | TRBJ2-2 | - | - | 12 | TRBV11-2
TGTGCCAGCAGCTTAGCGGGGAGCGGGCTTCCTCGCAACACTGAAGCTTTCTTT | CASSLAGSGLPRNTEAFF | TRBJ1-1 | - | - | 18 | TRBV7-8
TGTGCCAGCAGTGAATGGGGGAATAGCAATCAGCCCCAGCATTTT | CASSEWGNSNQPQHF | TRBJ1-5 | - | - | 15 | TRBV6-1
TGTGCCAGCAAGGGGATGGCTGGGGCCAACGTCCTGACTTTC | CASKGMAGANVLTF | TRBJ2-6 | - | - | 14 | TRBV6-2/TRBV6-3
TGTGCCAGCAGCCCCAGCCTGGGGGGAGGCAGGGGGAGATCCTACGAGCAGTACTTC | CASSPSLGGGRGRSYEQYF | TRBJ2-7 | - | - | 19 | TRBV7-2
TGTGCCAGCAGTGAGGCTCGTGGAAACACCTTC | CASSEARGNTF | TRBJ1-2 | - | - | 11 | TRBV2
TGTGCCAGCAGTCCCAGCGGGGAGGCTACCTACGAGCAGTACTTC | CASSPSGEATYEQYF | TRBJ2-7 | - | TRBD2 | 15 | TRBV12-3/TRBV12-4
TGTGCCAGCAGTTCCCCCTTCTCGCGGGGGGGTGAGACCCAGTACTTC | CASSSPFSRGGETQYF | TRBJ2-5 | many | TRBD2 | 16 | TRBV12-3/TRBV12-4
TGCAGCGTTGAAGTGGGAGACAGGGGGCATAACTATGGCTACACCTTC | CSVEVGDRGHNYGYTF | TRBJ1-2 | - | TRBD1 | 16 | TRBV29-1
TGCGCCAGCAGCCAGACCTCACAGGGGACTGAAGCTTTCTTT | CASSQTSQGTEAFF | TRBJ1-1 | few | TRBD1 | 14 | TRBV4-3
TGTGCCAGCAGGAAGAAAACCGGGGAGCTGTTTTTT | CASRKKTGELFF | TRBJ2-2 | - | - | 12 | TRBV6-2/TRBV6-3
TGTGCCAGCCTCTCAGGGGGCAGGACCGCTTTCTTT | CASLSGGRTAFF | TRBJ1-1 | - | TRBD1 | 12 | TRBV6-1
TGTGCCAGCAGCTCCTTAGTCGGGAACACCATATATTTT | CASSSLVGNTIYF | TRBJ1-3 | - | - | 13 | TRBV9
TGTGCCAGCAGCTTGGGGGCGGGACCCCGAGGGCGAGGGGAGCAGTACTTC | CASSLGAGPRGRGEQYF | TRBJ2-7 | - | - | 17 | TRBV11-2
TGTGCCAGCAGTGAAGCGCGCGGGGGGGCGAGAGAGACCCAGTACTTC | CASSEARGGARETQYF | TRBJ2-5 | few | TRBD2 | 16 | TRBV2
TGCAGTGCTAGTCTAGTGGTCTACGAGCAGTACTTC | CSASLVVYEQYF | TRBJ2-7 | - | - | 12 | TRBV20-1
TGTGCCAGCAGCGGACTAGGGACTAGCGGGAGTGAGACCCAGTACTTC | CASSGLGTSGSETQYF | TRBJ2-5 | - | TRBD2 | 16 | TRBV12-3/TRBV12-4
TGTGCCAGCAGTCCTAGACTAGCGGGAGTGGGTCCCGGGGAGCTGTTTTTT | CASSPRLAGVGPGELFF | TRBJ2-2 | - | TRBD2 | 17 | TRBV9
TGTGCCAGCAGTGTGGGACAGGGGGTATCACCCCTCCACTTT | CASSVGQGVSPLHF | TRBJ1-6 | - | TRBD1 | 14 | TRBV2
TGTGCCAGCAGACGCCCGGGGACCTACGAGCAGTACTTC | CASRRPGTYEQYF | TRBJ2-7 | - | - | 13 | TRBV5-6
TGTGCCAGCAGCTTAGCTTTGACATCTCCTAAGGGGTCACCCCTCCACTTT | CASSLALTSPKGSPLHF | TRBJ1-6 | many | - | 17 | TRBV7-9
TGCAACCCGCGGGGTCGGGGAGCTTTCTTT | CNPRGRGAFF | TRBJ1-1 | once | - | 10 | TRBV29-1
TGTGCCAGTAGTATAGCCCCCGCAGGGTACACCGGGGAGCTGTTTTTT | CASSIAPAGYTGELFF | TRBJ2-2 | - | - | 16 | TRBV19
TGTGCCAGCACTGGTGGCGGCCCTGAAGCTTTCTTT | CASTGGGPEAFF | TRBJ1-1 | - | - | 12 | TRBV6-1
TGTGCTAGCAGCTTAGGAGCCCGAAACACCACATATTTT | CASSLGARNTTYF | TRBJ1-3 | - | - | 13 | TRBV7-7
- | CASSLEVGGGTSLNF | TRBJ2-5 | - | - | 15 | TRBV7-6
TGTGCCAGCAGCTGGGGACAGTTGGAAGAGACCCAGTACTTC | CASSWGQLEETQYF | TRBJ2-5 | - | TRBD1 | 14 | TRBV9
TGTGCCAGCAGCCCGTTAGCGGGAAGGACCTACGAGCAGTACTTC | CASSPLAGRTYEQYF | TRBJ2-7 | many | TRBD2 | 15 | TRBV11-2
TGTGCCAGCAATAAACTAGCGGACTACGAGCAGTACTTC | CASNKLADYEQYF | TRBJ2-7 | - | TRBD2 | 13 | TRBV6-5
TGTGCCAGCAGCCAACAGGGTTACTCTGGAAACACCATATATTTT | CASSQQGYSGNTIYF | TRBJ1-3 | - | - | 15 | TRBV12-3/TRBV12-4
TGTGCCAGCAGCTTAGATCAAGGACAGGGGGAAAGTGGCTACACCTTC | CASSLDQGQGESGYTF | TRBJ1-2 | many | TRBD1 | 16 | TRBV11-2
TGCGCCAGCAGTGAGTCTTCTGGGGGTTATCAGCCCCAGCATTTT | CASSESSGGYQPQHF | TRBJ1-5 | many | - | 15 | TRBV10-2
TGCAGTGCTAGGGGCCCAGGCTATGGCTACACCTTC | CSARGPGYGYTF | TRBJ1-2 | many | - | 12 | TRBV20-1
TGTGCCAGCAGCCCAGACAGGGGGGAATCACCCCTCCACTTT | CASSPDRGESPLHF | TRBJ1-6 | few | TRBD1 | 14 | TRBV9
TGTGCCACCTCCCTGGCGGGGATTCAAGAGACCCAGTACTTC | CATSLAGIQETQYF | TRBJ2-5 | - | - | 14 | TRBV7-6
TGTGCCAGCAGCTTAGCCATAATCACAGATACGCAGTATTTT | CASSLAIITDTQYF | TRBJ2-3 | - | - | 14 | TRBV7-2